The clone carrying this T cell receptor beta chain was found a few times. This specimen comes from a study of response to subunit inactivated influenza vaccine. TCRdb processed the RT-PCR reads anew with MiXCR; each CDR3 protein has one entry. Of about 570,000 distinct CDR3 sequences listed, approximately 10% were seen once; the top ten hold about 10%. The sample also formed part of further work on T cells expressing NK-cell markers. That publication notes: A 5'RACE template switching approach incorporating UMIs was used to make TCR beta cDNA.

The receptor's source is a man in his forties or fifties who received an inactivated influenza vaccine. Here the sequenced sample was PBMCs from blood, taken on the day of vaccination.

CDR3 in DNA: TGCAGTGCTAGGGCCGGGACTACTTATGAGCAGTTCTTC. This codes for CSARAGTTYEQFF. The J gene is TRBJ2-1, the V gene TRBV20-1; TRBD2 agrees at 7 bases. Trimming took 3 bases from V and 8 from J; bases not matched to a gene: 7. The length of the CDR3 is 13 residues. CDR1 and CDR2 from the germline V gene are DFQATT and SNEGSKA (reference sequence).